This is a list of T cell receptor beta chains from one sample in a study of breast tumors, draining lymph nodes, adjacent tissues. TCRdb used MiXCR to reprocess the multiplex PCR reads, holding one entry per CDR3 protein. The table lists tens of thousands of distinct CDR3 sequences, under 75% of them singletons. Sequenced sample: tumor-adjacent breast tissue. The receptors here all came from a female donor with breast cancer. Some clones in this sample may be carry-over from other donors' samples. CDR3s include the opening cysteine and the closing phenylalanine or tryptophan. D genes are given only for firm matches. Clone size is shown for a subset of rows, as once, few, many or a class of expanded clone.

j_gene	d_gene	v_gene	abundance	CDR3nt	CDR3aa
TRBJ2-7	-	TRBV19	-	TGTGCCAGTAGTATAAAGGGGGTGAGCTCCTACGAGCAGTACTTC	CASSIKGVSSYEQYF
TRBJ1-2	-	TRBV7-2	-	TGTGCCAGCAGCTTGATGCAGGGAAACTATGGCTACACCTTC	CASSLMQGNYGYTF
TRBJ1-5	-	TRBV6-2/TRBV6-3	many	TGTGCCAGCAGGCCGGGACGGATTTATAGCAATCAGCCCCAGCATTTT	CASRPGRIYSNQPQHF
TRBJ1-6	-	TRBV7-9	-	TGTGCCAGCAGCTTAGGTGCAGACACGAATTCACTCCTCCACTTT	CASSLGADTNSLLHF
TRBJ2-3	-	TRBV15	-	TGTGCCACCAGCAAAACCAAACAGGGTACGCAAGATACGCAGTATTTT	CATSKTKQGTQDTQYF
TRBJ2-1	-	TRBV19	-	TGTGCCAGTAGTATGCGTCAGGGGTGGGGTGAGCAGTTCTTC	CASSMRQGWGEQFF
TRBJ2-5	TRBD2	TRBV6-5	-	TGTGCCAGCAGTCGCCTCAAACGGACTAGCGATGACGAGACCCAGTACTTC	CASSRLKRTSDDETQYF
TRBJ1-6	-	TRBV4-1	-	TGCGCCAGCAGCCAAGAGGGGCGGATGAATTCACCCCTCCACTTT	CASSQEGRMNSPLHF
TRBJ2-1	TRBD2	TRBV6-5	-	TGTGCCAGCAGTTACGCCGCCTCCAGCGGGGGGGCCGAGGGGGAGCAGTTCTTC	CASSYAASSGGAEGEQFF
TRBJ1-2	-	TRBV30	-	TGTGCCTGGAGCGATAGGGGGACCTATGGCTACACCTTC	CAWSDRGTYGYTF
TRBJ1-6	TRBD1	TRBV13	-	TGTGCCAGCAGCTCCCGCCCGCGGGACAGAGATAATTCACCCCTCCACTTT	CASSSRPRDRDNSPLHF
TRBJ1-2	-	TRBV20-1	-	TGCAGTGCTAGAAAGAACTATGGCTACACCTTC	CSARKNYGYTF
TRBJ1-6	TRBD1	TRBV7-9	-	TGTGCCAGCGAAGCCGGGACAGGGGCTTCACCCCTCCACTTT	CASEAGTGASPLHF
TRBJ1-6	TRBD1	TRBV2	once	TGTGCCAGCAGCGACAGGGGGCTTCAATCACCCCTCCACTTT	CASSDRGLQSPLHF
TRBJ2-3	-	TRBV6-5	many	TGTGCCAGCAGTTACTTGGGAAAGACGACAGATACGCAGTATTTT	CASSYLGKTTDTQYF
TRBJ2-7	-	TRBV6-5	-	TGTGCCAGCAGTTACGTGGGTCCCGTTTCCGACGAGCAGTACTTC	CASSYVGPVSDEQYF
TRBJ2-5	-	TRBV7-2	-	TGTGCCAGCAGCCATCGAGGGGAGACCCAGTACTTC	CASSHRGETQYF
TRBJ1-1	-	TRBV30	many	TGTGCCTGGAGTGTAACAGAGAACACTGAAGCTTTCTTT	CAWSVTENTEAFF
TRBJ1-5	-	TRBV20-1	many	TGCAGTGCTAGTAGTCGACTGGGCAATCAGCCCCAGCATTTT	CSASSRLGNQPQHF
TRBJ2-7	TRBD2	TRBV5-5	-	TGTGCCAGCAGCTTAGCTAGCGGGAGTCACGAGCAGTACTTC	CASSLASGSHEQYF
TRBJ1-5	TRBD1	TRBV20-1	many	TGCAGTGCTAGAGGGGGGACAGGGGGCGTTCAGCCCCAGCATTTT	CSARGGTGGVQPQHF
TRBJ1-5	-	TRBV20-1	-	TGCAGTGCTAGAGAGGGGCAGGGTCAGCCCCAGCATTTT	CSAREGQGQPQHF
TRBJ2-2	TRBD1	TRBV12-3/TRBV12-4	few	TGTGCCAGCAGTTTACCTAGACAGGGGCTGAACACCGGGGAGCTGTTTTTT	CASSLPRQGLNTGELFF
TRBJ2-7	-	TRBV2	once	TGTGCCAGCAGTGGAACATTTCACGAGCAGTACTTC	CASSGTFHEQYF
TRBJ1-1	-	TRBV6-5	many	TGTGCCAGCAGTCCTACAGGGATTAACACTGAAGCTTTCTTT	CASSPTGINTEAFF
TRBJ2-2	TRBD1	TRBV7-2	-	TGTGCCAGCAAAAGGGACAGACACACCGGGGAGCTGTTTTTT	CASKRDRHTGELFF
TRBJ1-4	TRBD1	TRBV15	once	TGTGCCACCAGCAGACAGGGGGCGCAAAGAGAAAAACTGTTTTTT	CATSRQGAQREKLFF
TRBJ2-1	TRBD2	TRBV4-2	many	TGTGCCAGCAGCCCGGGGGACGGGAGGGCCGATGAGCAGTTCTTC	CASSPGDGRADEQFF
TRBJ1-4	-	TRBV7-9	-	TGTGCTAGCAGTCGGGACACTAATGAAAAACTGTTTTTT	CASSRDTNEKLFF
TRBJ2-7	-	TRBV6-2/TRBV6-3	many	TGTGCCAGCAGTTACTTAGGGCAGAGCACCTACGAGCAGTACTTC	CASSYLGQSTYEQYF
TRBJ2-7	TRBD2	TRBV20-1	-	TGCAGTGCTCATTCTAGCGGGGGATCGCAAGAGCAGTACTTC	CSAHSSGGSQEQYF
TRBJ2-5	-	TRBV7-2	-	TGTGCCAGCAGCTTTTACCGGGAGACAGAGACCCAGTACTTC	CASSFYRETETQYF
TRBJ2-1	TRBD2	TRBV2	-	TGTGCCAGCAGGGACGGGACTAGTGGGACCTCCTACAATGAGCAGTTCTTC	CASRDGTSGTSYNEQFF
TRBJ2-6	TRBD2	TRBV11-1	many	TGTGCCAGCAGGTCAGAGCGGGGGGCTGGGGCCAACGTCCTGACTTTC	CASRSERGAGANVLTF
TRBJ1-2	-	TRBV7-2	medium-sized	TGTGCCAGCAGCTTAGATTACAATAACTATGGCTACACCTTC	CASSLDYNNYGYTF
TRBJ2-6	TRBD1	TRBV5-1	-	TGCGCCAGCAGCCTAGACAGGGCTGGGGCCAACGTCCTGACTTTC	CASSLDRAGANVLTF
TRBJ1-2	TRBD1	TRBV20-1	-	TGCAGTGCTAGTGTCCCGGGACAGGCCGGCCTCGAGACTGGCTACACCTTC	CSASVPGQAGLETGYTF
TRBJ2-5	TRBD2	TRBV9	-	TGTGCCAGCAGCGGGGGACTAGCGGGGGGGGGTGAGACCCAGTACTTC	CASSGGLAGGGETQYF
TRBJ2-7	-	TRBV15	medium-sized	TGTGCCACCAGCAGAGAGAGCTTCTACGAGCAGTACTTC	CATSRESFYEQYF
TRBJ1-2	-	TRBV7-2	few	TGTGCCAGCAGCGTTTATCTTAGCGATGGCTACACCTTC	CASSVYLSDGYTF
TRBJ2-7	TRBD1	TRBV18	-	TGTGCCAGCTCTCAGGACAGGGGACCCTCCTACGAGCAGTACTTC	CASSQDRGPSYEQYF
TRBJ2-3	-	TRBV10-3	-	TGTGCCATCAGTGAGTCGACAGCGAGCACAGATACGCAGTATTTT	CAISESTASTDTQYF
TRBJ2-2	-	TRBV7-9	many	TGTGCCAGCAGCTTAGGTCTCAGCCCGAACACCGGGGAGCTGTTTTTT	CASSLGLSPNTGELFF
TRBJ2-1	TRBD2	TRBV20-1	once	TGCAGTGCGTGGCGGATCGGGCTAGCGGGAGGACACCCGGGCAATGAGCAGTTCTTC	CSAWRIGLAGGHPGNEQFF
TRBJ2-7	TRBD2	TRBV20-1	-	TGCAGTGCTAGAGATCCCACAGCTAGCGGGCACGGCGAGCAGTACTTC	CSARDPTASGHGEQYF
TRBJ2-2	-	TRBV6-6	-	TGTGCCAGCATCCGGGTGACCCGAGGGGACGGGGAGCTGTTTTTT	CASIRVTRGDGELFF
TRBJ2-1	TRBD1	TRBV7-3	-	TGTGCCAGCAGCCTCGGGACAGTTTCGTCCAATGAGCAGTTCTTC	CASSLGTVSSNEQFF
TRBJ2-6	-	TRBV11-1	-	TGTGCCAGCAGCTTAGGTGCTACAGGGGCCAACGTCCTGACTTTC	CASSLGATGANVLTF
TRBJ2-7	-	TRBV5-1	-	TGCGCCAGCAGTTCCACCCAGGGTCGCGAGCAGTACTTC	CASSSTQGREQYF
TRBJ1-6	-	TRBV12-3/TRBV12-4	-	TGTGCCAGCAGTACCGGAGGGGATTCACCCCTCCACTTT	CASSTGGDSPLHF
TRBJ1-2	-	TRBV7-9	medium-sized	TGTGCCAGCAGCGTACAAACCAACTATGGCTACACCTTC	CASSVQTNYGYTF
TRBJ2-2	-	TRBV11-3	few	TGTGCCAGCAGCTTATCAAACACCGGGGAGCTGTTTTTT	CASSLSNTGELFF
TRBJ1-6	-	TRBV24-1	-	TGTGCCACCAGTGCGGGGCCCAATTCACCCCTCCACTTT	CATSAGPNSPLHF
TRBJ1-6	-	TRBV14	-	TGTGCCAGCAGTACAGGGAGCACCTATAATTCACCCCTCCACTTT	CASSTGSTYNSPLHF